These 14 T cell receptor beta chains were sequenced from one sample in a study of CD8+ T cells in alopecia areata. Sorting of pooled cutaneous lymph node cells used CD4, CD8alpha, NKG2D, NKG2ACE and other markers. The authors extracted RNA and reverse transcribed it into cDNA as the sequencing template. Profiled with immunoSEQ multiplex PCR; TCRdb holds only in-frame clones, not every one. The sample was found to contain 200,000 to 300,000 clones, and every one recurs. The sample was CD4+ T cells sorted from a lymph node. These receptors were taken from a C3H/HeJ mouse with alopecia areata. The strain bears MHC haplotype H2-k.

For this clone: These gene names are mouse names. With the read ending 4 residues before the CDR3 end, the germline J gene is used to fill in that end. Other DNA sequences of this sample code for an identical CDR3. V is TRBV3 and J is TRBJ2-5; D remains ambiguous. The CDR3 spans 13 residues. Per germline, CDR1 SNHLY and CDR2 FYNGKV (reference sequence). Trimming stripped 1 base from V and 3 bases from J, with 5 bases between. This chain's CDR3 is CASSLELQDTQYF. The DNA read from the CDR3 is TGTGCCAGCAGCTTAGAACTGCAAGAC.

This clone was observed at least ten times. Gene names are mouse gene names. The read ends 4 residues early relative to the CDR3; the germline J gene fills the gap. The sample holds other DNA sequences that translate to the same CDR3. The chain recombines TRBV14 with TRBJ2-2; 7 nucleotides line up with TRBD1. V lost 4 bases to trimming and J lost 0 bases; unmatched junction nucleotides: 3. Germline V gene sequence: CDR1 SGHDT, CDR2 FRDEAV. CDR3 length equals 15 residues. This CDR3 is CASSLGTANTGQLYF. CDR3 bases read: TGTGCCAGCAGTCTCGGGACAGCAAACACCGGG.

A note on this clone: Genes here carry mouse names. Sequencing ends 4 residues short of the CDR3 end; the germline J gene provides the rest. In the same sample, other DNA sequences code for this CDR3. The chain couples TRBV19 to TRBJ1-2, with TRBD1 identical over 7 bases. V shed 5 bases, J shed 2 bases, and the junction held 0 bases outside the gene matches. The CDR3 runs to 12 residues. Germline-derived CDR1 and CDR2 are FNHDT and SITEND (reference sequence). The part of the CDR3 DNA that was read is TGTGCCAGCAGGACAGGGAACTCC. Protein product: CASRTGNS. The CDR3 as a whole reads CASRTGNSDYTF. The full variable domain, completed using reference TRBV19 and TRBJ1-2, is GGIITQTPKFLIGQEGQKLTLKCQQNFNHDTMYWYRQDSGKGLRLIYYSITENDLQKGDLSEGYDASREKKSSFSLTVTSAQKNEMAVFLCASRTGNSDYTFGSGTRLLVI.

This clone has just a few counts. A read error may be the cause here, since a much bigger clone is one base away. Gene names and germline match the mouse. Read coverage stops 4 residues before the CDR3 terminus; the germline J gene supplies the remainder. The chain has TRBV19 and TRBJ2-5; maybe TRBD1 (6 bases). CDR1 and CDR2 (germline): FNHDT, SITEND (reference sequence). The length of the CDR3 is 14 residues. CDR3: CASSISGTKDTQYF. CDR3 DNA, as far as it was read: TGTGCCAGCAGTATATCCGGGACAAAAGAC.

This clone has only a few counts. Genes here carry mouse names. The CDR3 end falls 4 residues outside the read, so it is completed with the germline J gene. The chain employs TRBV19 and TRBJ2-7, with 10 bases fitting TRBD1. Germline V gene lookup returns CDR1 FNHDT and CDR2 SITEND (reference sequence). Losses at the gene ends were 2 bases for V and 2 bases for J; bases not matched to a gene: 7. The length of the CDR3 is 16 residues. CDR3 sequence: CASSMIGGQGAYEQYF. The CDR3 DNA, read in part, is TGTGCCAGCAGTATGATCGGAGGACAGGGGGCCTAT.

This clone was seen a few times. These gene names are mouse names. The CDR3 end falls 4 residues outside the read, so it is completed with the germline J gene. The chain links TRBV1 to TRBJ1-1; 10 nucleotides align to TRBD1. The CDR3 covers 13 residues. Germline CDR1 reads NSQYPW; CDR2 reads LRSPGD (reference sequence). CDR3 in amino acids: CTCSLGTGVEVFF. The CDR3 DNA, read in part, is TGCACCTGCAGTCTCGGGACAGGGGTA.

This clone was seen many times. Gene names refer to mouse genes. Coverage ceases 4 residues before the CDR3 finishes, and the germline J gene fills in the end. This same CDR3 is encoded by further DNA sequences in the sample. The chain carries TRBV13-3 and TRBJ2-7; 7 nucleotides match TRBD2. The J segment lost 0 bases and the V segment lost 1 base, leaving 1 base of the junction unmatched. This CDR3 region has 14 residues. Per germline, CDR1 NNHDY and CDR2 SYVADS. The CDR3: CASSDWGVSYEQYF. The part of the CDR3 DNA that was read is TGTGCCAGCAGTGATTGGGGGGTCTCCTAT.

This clone was seen a handful of times. Mouse names are used for the genes. The read ends 4 residues shy of where the CDR3 ends; the end is completed using the germline J gene. This chain links TRBV13-1 with TRBJ2-5; 8 bases fit TRBD2. Unmatched junction bases numbered 3, after V lost 4 bases and J lost 2 bases. The V gene's germline CDR1 is NSHNY and CDR2 SYGAGN. CDR3 length equals 14 residues. The part of the CDR3 DNA that was read is TGTGCCAGCAGTCCGACTGGGGCCCAAGAC. Residues: CASSPTGAQD. The complete CDR3 sequence is CASSPTGAQDTQYF.

As concerns this clone: Gene names and germline match the mouse. The read finishes 4 residues shy of the CDR3 end, and the germline J gene is used to complete it. Other nucleotide sequences in the sample specify the same CDR3. The rearrangement joins TRBV13-1 to TRBJ2-7, with D perhaps TRBD2 (6 bases). Germline CDR1 NSHNY, CDR2 SYGAGN. The CDR3 length is 13 residues. Trimming pared 1 base from V and 1 base from J, leaving 6 bases between. The sequenced CDR3 bases are TGTGCCAGCAGTGATCTGGGGTCCTAT. Protein: CASSDLGSY. The complete CDR3 sequence is CASSDLGSYEQYF.

Worth noting for this clone: The genes and germline here are from mouse. The CDR3 extends 4 residues past the end of the read, so its final part is completed from the germline J gene. The chain has TRBV3 and TRBJ2-5; 9 bases map to TRBD2. The CDR3 runs to 16 residues. CDR1 is SNHLY, CDR2 FYNGKV, per germline (reference sequence). V was clipped by 3 bases and J by 0 bases; unmatched bases: 4. The CDR3 DNA, read in part, is TGTGCCAGCAGCTTGACTGGGGGTGATAACCAAGAC. Its translation is CASSLTGGDNQD. The full CDR3 sequence reads CASSLTGGDNQDTQYF.

This clone has a handful of counts. The germline and genes are mouse ones. With the read ending 4 residues before the CDR3 end, the germline J gene is used to fill in that end. This rearrangement joins TRBV1 to TRBJ2-1, with 7 nucleotides matching TRBD1. The junction had 7 bases not matched to a gene; V was cut back by 2 bases and J by 3 bases. Germline V gives CDR1 NSQYPW, CDR2 LRSPGD (reference sequence). The CDR3 contains 16 residues. This CDR3 reads CTCSAPRPGGYAEQFF. The part of the CDR3 DNA that was read is TGCACCTGCAGTGCACCCCGGCCAGGGGGCTATGCT.

With respect to this clone: Gene names refer to mouse genes. The observed sequence ends 4 residues before the CDR3 terminus, with the missing tail filled in from the germline J gene. Other DNA sequences in this specimen translate into the identical CDR3. The rearrangement links TRBV19 to TRBJ2-1, with TRBD2 matching 9 bases. The CDR3 sequence is 15 residues long. J was trimmed by 0 bases and V by 4 bases; bases with no gene match: 2. Germline lookup yields CDR1 FNHDT and CDR2 SITEND (reference sequence). Here the CDR3 reads CASSRDWVNYAEQFF. The sequenced part of the CDR3 DNA is TGTGCCAGCAGTCGGGACTGGGTTAACTATGCT.

This clone came up a few times. Mouse gene names apply. The CDR3 goes on 4 residues after the read ends, and that part is filled in from the germline J gene. This chain joins TRBV13-1 and TRBJ2-1; 14 bases fit TRBD2. The V gene's germline CDR1 is NSHNY and CDR2 SYGAGN. CDR3 length equals 15 residues. Incomplete CDR3 DNA: TGTGCCAGCAGGGGGACTGGGGGGGCGTTGGCT. Protein sequence: CASRGTGGALA. The full CDR3 sequence reads CASRGTGGALAEQFF.

Note on this clone: The germline and genes are mouse ones. CDR3 protein: CASRLSGGGSAETLYF. The CDR3 bases that were read are TGTGCCAGCAGACTCTCGGGAGGGGGAAGTGCAGAA. The J gene is TRBJ2-3, the V gene TRBV19; maybe TRBD1 (6 bases). The CDR3 goes on 4 residues after the read ends, and that part is filled in from the germline J gene. The CDR3 is 16 amino acids. V lost 5 bases, J lost 0 bases, and 16 bases lay in between. Germline V CDR1 and CDR2: FNHDT, SITEND (reference sequence).